This T cell receptor (beta chain) was profiled in a study of brain T cells in children with intractable seizures. Trimming shortened V by 2 bases and J by 2 bases, and 10 bases separated the two germline ends. The CDR3 loop spans 14 amino acids. Germline V gene data show CDR1 as MNHNY and CDR2 as SVGAGI (reference sequence). This clone was seen just once. Its antigen is not identified. The time point here: blood from clinic visit 5 months post-surgery; TSC patient then seizure free. At least one anti-epileptic drug was given before surgery. General observations from the study: Absence of clones before surgery may stem from lower sequencing depth. HCMV serostatus was not known, and viral specificity came from CDR3 similarity only.

The data were produced by immunoSEQ multiplex PCR, yet TCRdb's version contains in-frame clones alone and is incomplete. The sample has 340,000 or so clones, over 85% seen once. The sequence came from a boy under two years old with tuberous sclerosis and intractable seizures. This rearrangement joins TRBV6-6 to TRBJ2-7; D gene unclear. This material consisted of peripheral blood, taken around 5 months after surgery. The CDR3 spells CASSYPSRAYEQYF. CDR3 sequence (DNA): TGTGCCAGCAGTTACCCATCTCGAGCCTACGAGCAGTACTTC.